This is a list of T cell receptor beta chains from one sample in a study of control samples from healthy donors and cancer patients. The assay was immunoSEQ multiplex PCR, and TCRdb's table has in-frame clones only and misses some. The profile covers roughly 120,000 clones, with about 93% appearing a single time and around 1.6% taken by the ten largest. The sequenced sample was PBMCs. The source of these receptors is a man between 50 and 59 years old with head and neck cancer. Both conserved end residues are part of each CDR3. The order of the fields is V gene, D gene, CDR3 length, clone size, J gene, CDR3 protein. D genes are given only for firm matches. Not all rows give a size; the values are once, few, many and, for expanded clones, a class.

TRBV7-2	TRBD1	15	NA	TRBJ1-4	CASSLQGAGTEKLFF
TRBV24-1	TRBD2	15	NA	TRBJ2-1	CATSDLAGGPNEQFF
TRBV18	NA	14	NA	TRBJ1-1	CASSPRGEGTEAFF
TRBV27	NA	14	NA	TRBJ1-2	CASSYGGAAYGYTF
TRBV30	NA	13	NA	TRBJ2-3	CAWTPGSTDTQYF
TRBV19	NA	16	NA	TRBJ2-3	CASRAFSGKGTDTQYF
TRBV5-1	NA	16	NA	TRBJ2-5	CPSSGAEGGGRETQYF
TRBV7-9	TRBD1	12	NA	TRBJ1-2	CASSPGGYGYTF
TRBV11-2	TRBD2	17	NA	TRBJ2-1	CASSWAPTSGGYNEQFF
TRBV12-5	NA	14	NA	TRBJ1-1	CASGLVPLVTEAFF
TRBV11-2	NA	16	NA	TRBJ1-3	CASSLTDFGRGNTIYF
TRBV18	NA	14	NA	TRBJ2-2	CASSTTDRTGELFF
TRBV27	NA	14	NA	TRBJ1-1	CASQKGNMNTEAFF
TRBV10-3	TRBD2	18	NA	TRBJ2-3	CAISGGGLAGGPKDTQYF
TRBV6-5	NA	14	NA	TRBJ1-4	CASSRGMGIEKLFF
TRBV4-3	TRBD1	15	NA	TRBJ1-1	CASSQGQGSGTEAFF
TRBV5-1	TRBD2	16	NA	TRBJ2-3	CASSFSSGGVRDTQYF
TRBV29-1	NA	12	NA	TRBJ2-7	CSVGGNSYEQYF
TRBV6-6	NA	13	NA	TRBJ1-1	CASSYGGLTEAFF
TRBV5-1	NA	12	once	TRBJ1-2	CASSLSGVGYTF
TRBV4-1	NA	11	NA	TRBJ2-7	CASSQFYEQYF
TRBV9	NA	15	once	TRBJ2-2	CASSPLQGSAGELFF
TRBV5-5	NA	14	NA	TRBJ1-4	CASSLGDSNEKLFF
TRBV28	TRBD2	14	NA	TRBJ2-3	CASSFSGVEDTQYF
TRBV19	NA	13	NA	TRBJ2-3	CASSIQITDTQYF
TRBV6-5	NA	14	NA	TRBJ1-2	CASSPRDPVRGYTF
TRBV12-3/TRBV12-4	NA	12	NA	TRBJ2-5	CASSWLSRTQYF
TRBV5-6	NA	15	NA	TRBJ1-1	CASTYLGEGGTEAFF
TRBV19	NA	13	NA	TRBJ1-1	CASSTSLTAEAFF
TRBV7-6	TRBD1	15	NA	TRBJ1-5	CASSLGQGSNQPQHF
TRBV2	NA	11	NA	TRBJ1-1	CASVVYTEAFF